Given below is one T cell receptor (beta chain) in context. The germline V gene encodes CDR1 MGHDK and CDR2 SYGVNS. Trimming removed 3 bases at V and 5 bases at J, with 5 bases between. The CDR3 contains 12 residues. As to time point: pretreatment peripheral blood. Profiled with immunoSEQ multiplex PCR; TCRdb holds only in-frame clones, not every one. The sample carries 60,000 to 65,000 clones, approximately 80% recorded once. The sample is drawn from a study of PD-L1 blockade in urothelial cancer. Study-wide context: It was at some point between 2014 and 2015 that patients started atezolizumab at 1,200 mg intravenously every 3 weeks.

This clonotype originated in a man in his 70s with urothelial cancer. The sample here was PBMCs, taken around atezolizumab (anti-PD-L1) treatment. The J gene is TRBJ1-5, the V gene TRBV25-1; D not certain. CDR3 bases: TGTGCCAGCAGTGACGGAGATCAGCCCCAGCATTTT. This encodes CASSDGDQPQHF.